These 23 T cell receptor beta chains came from one sample sequenced in a study of CD8 T cells in Susac syndrome. It was with random hexamers that about 0.45 to 1 ug RNA was reverse transcribed. TCRdb called the immunoSEQ multiplex PCR reads again in MiXCR, with one record for every CDR3 protein. The sample lists 150,000 or so distinct CDR3 sequences, over 95% seen once, with under 0.15% in the top ten. Sequences were obtained from CD8+ T cells from PBMCs. The receptors were sampled from a human donor with multiple sclerosis.

The chain employs TRBV6-4 and TRBJ1-1; no clear D gene. V was pared by 0 bases and J by 0 bases, with 20 bases between. The germline CDR1 and CDR2 sequences are MRHNA and SNTAGT. There are 19 residues in the CDR3. The CDR3 protein is CASSDSPWPYSRMNTEAFF. CDR3 bases: TGTGCCAGCAGTGACTCTCCTTGGCCCTACAGCAGGATGAACACTGAAGCTTTCTTT.

This clonotype was seen just once. The V and J genes are TRBV29-1 and TRBJ2-7; no definite D call. This CDR3 is built from 11 residues. Germline loops: CDR1 SQVTM, CDR2 ANQGSEA. Trimming left V 0 bases short and J 3 bases short, with 3 bases between. CDR3 in amino acids: CSVEDSYEQYV. The DNA of the CDR3 is TGCAGCGTTGAAGACAGCTACGAGCAGTACGTC.

Here the CDR3 reads CASSSGQGLEAFF. The CDR3 DNA sequence: TGCGCCAGCAGCTCCGGGCAGGGGCTTGAAGCTTTCTTT. The chain links TRBV4-1 to TRBJ1-1; D might be TRBD1 (6 bases). Looked up from germline, CDR1 is MGHRA and CDR2 is YSYEKL. The CDR3 totals 13 residues. The V end was cut by 5 bases, the J end by 7 bases, with 14 bases between.

The chain employs TRBV18 and TRBJ2-5, with 8 bases aligning to TRBD2. The V gene end was trimmed by 1 base and the J gene end by 1 base; junction bases not matched to a gene: 8. Germline CDR1 KGHSH, CDR2 LQKENI. The CDR3 is 17 residues long. The CDR3 DNA reads as TGTGCCAGCTCACCACTGCACGGGGGGGTATCCCAAGAGACCCAGTACTTC. Translated, it gives CASSPLHGGVSQETQYF.

This sequence joins TRBV4-1 and TRBJ2-2; 9 nucleotides match TRBD2. V shed 8 bases, J shed 5 bases, and the junction held 3 bases outside the gene matches. CDR3 length: 13 amino acids. Germline assignment: CDR1 MGHRA and CDR2 YSYEKL. The CDR3, as DNA: TGCGCCAGCTCAGGACTAGCGACCGGGGAGCTGTTTTTT. It translates to CASSGLATGELFF.

J is TRBJ1-3 and V is TRBV7-2, with no clear D. The germline CDR1 and CDR2 sequences are SGHTA and FQGNSA. There are 15 residues in the CDR3. V lost 1 base and J lost 2, with 9 bases in between. Written as DNA, the CDR3 is TGTGCCAGCAGCTTAGATGGGAATACTGGAAACACCATATATTTT. Its translation: CASSLDGNTGNTIYF.

This clonotype was counted a single time. The rearrangement joins TRBV3-1 to TRBJ2-7; TRBD2 matches 8 bases. CDR1 is LGHDT, CDR2 YNNKEL, per germline (reference sequence). The CDR3 spans 15 residues. The J segment lost 3 bases and the V segment lost 4 bases, leaving 8 bases of the junction unmatched. CDR3 in DNA: TGTGCCAGCAGCCCCACGGGGGGGCGTCTCTACGAGCAGTACGTC. This sequence encodes CASSPTGGRLYEQYV.

V usage is TRBV12-2 and J usage is TRBJ2-5; the D call in the table, TRBD2, was not verified against the DNA. TRBV12-2 is a recognized pseudogene. CDR3 size: 14 residues. CDR3 sequence: CASRLGPLRETQYF. As DNA, the CDR3 is TGTGCAAGTCGCTTGGGCCCTCTACGGGAGACCCAGTACTTC.

This chain joins TRBV30 and TRBJ2-1; 8 bases map to TRBD2. Germline V lookup: CDR1 GTSNPN, CDR2 SVGIG (reference sequence). The CDR3 extends over 13 amino acids. V lost 3 bases to trimming and J lost 3 bases; unmatched junction nucleotides: 1. In DNA form, the CDR3 reads TGTGCCTGGAGGGGGACTAGCTACAATGAGCAGTTCTTC. Its protein product is CAWRGTSYNEQFF.

The chain carries TRBV5-1 and TRBJ1-1; D not resolved. The CDR3 is 16 residues long. Germline values: CDR1 SGHRS, CDR2 YFSETQ. The germline V and J ends were trimmed by 4 bases and 1 base, with 17 bases remaining between them. The CDR3 here is CASSLDGSGSNTEAFF. The CDR3 DNA is TGCGCCAGCAGCCTCGACGGGTCGGGATCGAACACTGAAGCTTTCTTT.

The chain joins TRBV13 to TRBJ1-1; D not resolved. V was trimmed by 4 bases and J by 1 base, leaving 13 bases between them. Germline-derived CDR1 and CDR2 are PRHDT and FYEKMQ (reference sequence). This CDR3 region has 15 residues. The CDR3 sequence: CASSSAPTSNTEAFF. The CDR3 coding sequence is TGTGCCAGCAGCTCAGCACCAACATCGAACACTGAAGCTTTCTTT.

The chain employs TRBV7-9 and TRBJ2-5, with D maybe TRBD2 (5 bases). Germline V gives CDR1 SEHNR, CDR2 FQNEAQ (reference sequence). The CDR3 contains 13 residues. The V gene lost 5 bases and the J gene lost 5 bases, with 12 bases spanning the gap. The CDR3 DNA is TGTGCCAGCAGCATATCTAGCTCGGAGACCCAGTACTTC. Protein: CASSISSSETQYF.

The chain links TRBV3-1 to TRBJ2-1; the match to TRBD2 covers 16 bases. Germline CDR1 is LGHDT and CDR2 is YNNKEL (reference sequence). The CDR3 runs 17 residues. With 4 bases clipped from V and 5 bases from J, the junction kept 5 bases outside the gene matches. CDR3 coding DNA: TGTGCCAGCAGCCCGGGACTAGCGGGGGGGCCTGACAATGAGCAGTTCTTC. It translates to CASSPGLAGGPDNEQFF.

V usage is TRBV15 and J usage is TRBJ2-7, with 8 bases lining up with TRBD1. The CDR3 is 15 residues long. Germline assignment: CDR1 LNHNV and CDR2 YYDKDF (reference sequence). Germline trimming cut 4 bases from V and 7 bases from J; bases unmatched to any gene: 12. CDR3 DNA: TGTGCCACCAGCACTGCCCAGGGGGCGCCCCGTGAGCAGTACGTC. Amino acid sequence: CATSTAQGAPREQYV.

V gene TRBV14 combines with J gene TRBJ1-5, with D hard to call. V lost 8 bases and J lost 4, with 9 bases in between. The V gene's germline CDR1 is SGHDN and CDR2 FVKESK. This CDR3 is built from 12 residues. The CDR3 here is CASGMGNQPQHF. CDR3 DNA: TGTGCCAGCGGGATGGGGAATCAGCCCCAGCATTTT.

The chain uses TRBV27 and TRBJ1-2; no clear D gene. The ends were cut back, 6 bases at V and 7 bases at J, with 15 bases in the middle. The CDR3 totals 13 residues. Germline values: CDR1 MNHEY, CDR2 SMNVEV (reference sequence). DNA of the CDR3: TGTGCCAGCAGAGAGACGGAGTTGAGTGGCTACACCTTC. Its translation is CASRETELSGYTF.

CDR3 sequence: CAWSVPPGEQYF. The CDR3 bases are TGTGCCTGGAGTGTACCCCCGGGGGAGCAGTACTTC. The gene calls are TRBV30 and TRBJ2-7, with a tentative D call TRBD2 (5 bases). CDR1 GTSNPN and CDR2 SVGIG come from the germline V gene (reference sequence). Trimming left V 0 bases short and J 7 bases short, with 10 bases between. The CDR3 is made up of 12 amino acids. Full variable domain (outside the CDR3, taken from reference TRBV30 and TRBJ2-7): SQTIHQWPATLVQPVGSPLSLECTVEGTSNPNLYWYRQAAGRGLQLLFYSVGIGQISSEVPQNLSASRPQDRQFILSSKKLLLSDSGFYLCAWSVPPGEQYFGPGTRLTVT.

DNA for the CDR3: TGCAGTGCTAGGAGGGGGGTGCAGGAGACCCAGTACTTC. Protein product: CSARRGVQETQYF. The V and J genes are TRBV20-1 and TRBJ2-5; D might be TRBD1 or TRBD2, each matching 6 bases. V lost 3 bases to trimming and J lost 5 bases, with 13 bases between them. The CDR3 runs to 13 residues. Germline V gives CDR1 DFQATT, CDR2 SNEGSKA (reference sequence).

The chain carries TRBV30 and TRBJ2-7; D possibly matches TRBD1 or TRBD2 (5 bases each). V was clipped by 2 bases and J by 0 bases, with 14 bases between them. CDR1 and CDR2 from the germline V gene are GTSNPN and SVGIG (reference sequence). The CDR3 is 15 residues long. CDR3 coding DNA: TGTGCCTGGAGTTACGGGGCCTTTAGCTCCTACGAGCAGTACTTC. Translation: CAWSYGAFSSYEQYF.

The rearrangement joins TRBV9 to TRBJ2-1; TRBD1 might be the D (6 bases). V lost 1 base and J 9 bases, leaving 14 bases between the germline ends. The germline V gene encodes CDR1 SGDLS and CDR2 YYNGEE. This CDR3 is 14 amino acids long. The CDR3: CASSVSGAESEQFF. Here the CDR3 DNA reads TGTGCCAGCAGCGTATCAGGGGCCGAAAGTGAGCAGTTCTTC.

The genes are TRBV28 and TRBJ2-3, with D maybe TRBD1 (6 bases). The V end was cut by 4 bases, the J end by 3 bases, with 14 bases between. This CDR3 is 15 amino acids long. Germline CDR1 and CDR2: MDHEN and SYDVKM. The CDR3 nucleotides are TGTGCCAGCAGTTACTCGGACAGACAGACAGATACGCAGTATTTT. This sequence encodes CASSYSDRQTDTQYF.

The table lists this clonotype with a count of one. This chain joins TRBV9 and TRBJ2-3; 12 bases map to TRBD1. Germline CDR1 reads SGDLS; CDR2 reads YYNGEE. The CDR3 runs to 16 residues. V dropped 1 base and J dropped 3; count of bases not matched to a gene: 3. The chain's CDR3 is CASSVRDRGRTDTQYF. The CDR3, as DNA: TGTGCCAGCAGCGTACGGGACAGGGGGCGGACAGATACGCAGTATTTT.

V is TRBV12-3 or TRBV12-4 and J is TRBJ1-5, with D possibly matching TRBD1 (5 bases). The CDR3 is 13 residues long. V shed 3 bases and J shed 6 bases, with 9 bases lying between them. The CDR3 bases are TGTGCCAGCAGTTTCCTCGGGGGTCAGCCCCAGCATTTT. As protein: CASSFLGGQPQHF.